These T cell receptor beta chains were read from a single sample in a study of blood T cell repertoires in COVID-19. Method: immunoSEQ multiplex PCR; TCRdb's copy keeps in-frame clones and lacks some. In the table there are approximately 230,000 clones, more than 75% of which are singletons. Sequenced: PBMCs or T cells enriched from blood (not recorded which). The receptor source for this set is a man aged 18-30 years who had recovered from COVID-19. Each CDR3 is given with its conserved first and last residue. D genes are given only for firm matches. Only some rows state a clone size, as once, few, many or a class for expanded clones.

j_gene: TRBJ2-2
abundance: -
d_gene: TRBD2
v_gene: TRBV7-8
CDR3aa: CASSVTSGGADTGELFF
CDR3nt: TGTGCCAGCAGCGTTACTAGCGGGGGGGCGGACACCGGGGAGCTGTTTTTT

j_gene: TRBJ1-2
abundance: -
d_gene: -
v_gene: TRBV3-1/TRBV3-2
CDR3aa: CASSQQGTYGYTF
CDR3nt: TGTGCCAGCAGCCAACAGGGAACCTATGGCTACACCTTC

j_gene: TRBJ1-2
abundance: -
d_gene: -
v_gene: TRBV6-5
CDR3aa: CASRGPGEQGYTF
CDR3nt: TGTGCCAGCAGAGGTCCAGGGGAACAGGGCTACACCTTC

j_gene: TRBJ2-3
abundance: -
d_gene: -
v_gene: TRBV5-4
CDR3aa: CASSFGGIFTDTQYF
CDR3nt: TGTGCCAGCAGCTTCGGGGGTATATTTACAGATACGCAGTATTTT

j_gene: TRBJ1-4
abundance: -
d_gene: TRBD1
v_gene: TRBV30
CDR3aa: CAWSWGQNEKLFF
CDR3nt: TGTGCCTGGAGTTGGGGACAGAATGAAAAACTGTTTTTT

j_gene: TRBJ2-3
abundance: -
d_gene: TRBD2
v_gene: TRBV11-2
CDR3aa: CASSLLSAGAADTQYF
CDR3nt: TGTGCCAGCAGCCTCCTTAGCGCGGGAGCGGCAGATACGCAGTATTTT

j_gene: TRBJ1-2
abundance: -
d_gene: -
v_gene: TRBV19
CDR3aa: CASSILGAGGYTF
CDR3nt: TGTGCCAGTAGTATTTTGGGGGCAGGTGGCTACACCTTC

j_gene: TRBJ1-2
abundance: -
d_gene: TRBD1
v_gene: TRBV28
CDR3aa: CASSSGQGEYGYTF
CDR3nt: TGTGCCAGCAGTTCGGGACAGGGAGAATATGGCTACACCTTC

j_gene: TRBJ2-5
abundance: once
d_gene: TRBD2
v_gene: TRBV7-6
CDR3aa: CASSFFGLGLAGVKNQETQYF
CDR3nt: TGTGCCAGCAGCTTTTTTGGGCTGGGGCTAGCGGGAGTGAAGAACCAAGAGACCCAGTACTTC

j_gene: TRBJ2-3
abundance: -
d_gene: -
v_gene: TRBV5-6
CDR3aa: CASSLYAGADTQYF
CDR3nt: TGTGCCAGCAGCTTGTATGCAGGGGCGGATACGCAGTATTTT

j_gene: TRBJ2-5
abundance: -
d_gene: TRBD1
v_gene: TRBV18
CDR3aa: CASSPNGQGMGTQYF
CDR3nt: TGTGCCAGCTCACCAAACGGACAGGGGATGGGGACCCAGTACTTC

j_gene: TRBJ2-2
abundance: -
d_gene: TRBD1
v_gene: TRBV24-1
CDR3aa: CATSDAGQGRTGELFF
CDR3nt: TGTGCCACCAGTGATGCCGGACAGGGTCGGACCGGGGAGCTGTTTTTT

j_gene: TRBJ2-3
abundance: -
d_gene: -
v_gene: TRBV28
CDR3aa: CASSSPSDSTDTQYF
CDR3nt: TGTGCCAGCAGTTCCCCTAGCGATAGCACAGATACGCAGTATTTT

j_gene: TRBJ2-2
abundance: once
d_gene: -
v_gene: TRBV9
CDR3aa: CASSPLWGADTGELFF
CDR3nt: TGTGCCAGCAGCCCGTTATGGGGAGCGGACACCGGGGAGCTGTTTTTT

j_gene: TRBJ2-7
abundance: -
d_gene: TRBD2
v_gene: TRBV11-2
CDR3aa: CASSLSPLLSGRDEQYF
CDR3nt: TGTGCCAGCAGCTTATCCCCCCTCCTTAGCGGGAGGGACGAGCAGTACTTC